Here is one T cell receptor beta chain with its context. These data are taken from a study of OX40 agonist ivuxolimab in advanced cancers. Some clones are missing from TCRdb's copy, which holds only in-frame ones; the method was immunoSEQ multiplex PCR. The table lists about 73,000 clones, around 90% of them singletons, with 9.5% to 13% in the top ten. The TCR was taken from an adult with an advanced solid tumor such as melanoma, head and neck, liver or kidney cancer. This specimen was CD4+ or CD8+ T cells sorted from blood, taken in a trial of the OX40 agonist ivuxolimab.

The CDR3 region has the DNA TGTGCCAGCAGCTCCGGCGGATTAAGGCCCGGGGAGCTGTTTTTT. This gives the protein CASSSGGLRPGELFF. The chain recombines TRBV7-9 with TRBJ2-2; D gene ambiguous. The germline V gene has CDR1 SEHNR and CDR2 FQNEAQ (reference sequence). The V end was cut by 4 bases, the J end by 6 bases, with 15 bases between. The CDR3 extends over 15 amino acids.